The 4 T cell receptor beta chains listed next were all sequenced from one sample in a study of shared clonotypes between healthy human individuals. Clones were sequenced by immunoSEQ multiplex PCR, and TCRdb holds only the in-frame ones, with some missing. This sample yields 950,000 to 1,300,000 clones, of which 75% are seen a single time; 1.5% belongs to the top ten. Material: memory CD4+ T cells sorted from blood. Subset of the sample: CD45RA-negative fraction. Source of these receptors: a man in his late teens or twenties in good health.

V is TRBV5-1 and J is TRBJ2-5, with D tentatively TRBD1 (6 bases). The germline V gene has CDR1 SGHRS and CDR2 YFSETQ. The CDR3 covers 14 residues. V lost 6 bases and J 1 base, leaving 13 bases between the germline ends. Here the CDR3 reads CASNNKDSQETQYF. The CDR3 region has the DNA TGCGCCAGCAACAATAAGGACAGCCAAGAGACCCAGTACTTC. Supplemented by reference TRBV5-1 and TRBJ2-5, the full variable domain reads KAGVTQTPRYLIKTRGQQVTLSCSPISGHRSVSWYQQTPGQGLQFLFEYFSETQRNKGNFPGRFSGRQFSNSRSEMNVSTLELGDSALYLCASNNKDSQETQYFGPGTRLLVL.

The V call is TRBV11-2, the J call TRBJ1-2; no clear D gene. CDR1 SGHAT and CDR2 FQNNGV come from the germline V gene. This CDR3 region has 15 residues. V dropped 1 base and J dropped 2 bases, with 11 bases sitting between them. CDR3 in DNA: TGTGCCAGCAGCTTAGCCCCCTTTGCCAACTATGGCTACACCTTC. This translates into CASSLAPFANYGYTF.

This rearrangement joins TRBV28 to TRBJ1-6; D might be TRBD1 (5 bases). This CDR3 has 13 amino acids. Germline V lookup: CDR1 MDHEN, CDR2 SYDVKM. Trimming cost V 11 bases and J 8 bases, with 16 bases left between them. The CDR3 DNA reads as TGTGCCGCAAGGGGCAGGGTGGATTCACCCCTCCACTTT. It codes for CAARGRVDSPLHF.

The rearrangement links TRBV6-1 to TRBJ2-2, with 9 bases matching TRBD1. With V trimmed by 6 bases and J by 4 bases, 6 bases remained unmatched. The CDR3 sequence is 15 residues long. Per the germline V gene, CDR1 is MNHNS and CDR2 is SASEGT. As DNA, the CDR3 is TGTGCCAGCAGGTTACAGGGGGCGAGCACCGGGGAGCTGTTTTTT. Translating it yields CASRLQGASTGELFF.